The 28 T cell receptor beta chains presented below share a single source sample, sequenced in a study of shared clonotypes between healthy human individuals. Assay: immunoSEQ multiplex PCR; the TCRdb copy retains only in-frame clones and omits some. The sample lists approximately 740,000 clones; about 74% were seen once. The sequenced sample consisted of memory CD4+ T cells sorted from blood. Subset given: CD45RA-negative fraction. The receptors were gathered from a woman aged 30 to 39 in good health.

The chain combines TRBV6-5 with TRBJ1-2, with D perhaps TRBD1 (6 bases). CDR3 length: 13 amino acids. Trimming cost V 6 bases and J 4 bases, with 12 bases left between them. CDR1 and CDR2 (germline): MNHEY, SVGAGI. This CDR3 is CASSLGGLYGYTF. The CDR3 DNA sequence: TGTGCCAGCAGCCTAGGGGGGCTCTATGGCTACACCTTC.

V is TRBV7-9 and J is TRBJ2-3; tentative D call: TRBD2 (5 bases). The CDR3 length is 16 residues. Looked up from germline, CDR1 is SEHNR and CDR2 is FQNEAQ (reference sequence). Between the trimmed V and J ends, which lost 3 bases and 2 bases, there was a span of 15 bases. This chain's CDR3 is CASSLVLGALTDTQYF. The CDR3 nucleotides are TGTGCCAGCAGCTTGGTATTGGGAGCCCTCACAGATACGCAGTATTTT.

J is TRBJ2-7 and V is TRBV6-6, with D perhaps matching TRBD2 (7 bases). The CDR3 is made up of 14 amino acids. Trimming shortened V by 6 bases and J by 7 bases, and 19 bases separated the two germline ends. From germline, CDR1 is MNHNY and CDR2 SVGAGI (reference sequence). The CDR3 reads CASSPGHKGGEQYF. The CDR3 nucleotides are TGTGCCAGCAGCCCGGGACACAAGGGGGGGGAGCAGTACTTC.

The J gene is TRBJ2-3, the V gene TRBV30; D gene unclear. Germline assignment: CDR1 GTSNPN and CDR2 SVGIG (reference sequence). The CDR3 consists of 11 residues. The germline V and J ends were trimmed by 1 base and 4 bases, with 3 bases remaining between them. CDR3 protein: CAWSAPDTQYF. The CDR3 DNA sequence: TGTGCCTGGAGTGCTCCAGATACGCAGTATTTT.

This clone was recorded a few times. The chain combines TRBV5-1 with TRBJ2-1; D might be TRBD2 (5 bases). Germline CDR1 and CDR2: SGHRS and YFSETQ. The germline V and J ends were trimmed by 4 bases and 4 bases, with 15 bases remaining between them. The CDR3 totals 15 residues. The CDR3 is CASSQDSAVYNEQFF. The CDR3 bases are TGCGCCAGCAGCCAGGACTCGGCAGTATACAATGAGCAGTTCTTC.

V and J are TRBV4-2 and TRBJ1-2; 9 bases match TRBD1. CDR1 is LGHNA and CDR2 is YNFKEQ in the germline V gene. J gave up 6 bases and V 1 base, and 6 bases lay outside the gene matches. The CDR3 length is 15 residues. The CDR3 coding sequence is TGTGCCAGCAGCCAAGGGGGACAGGGTTTAAATGGCTACACCTTC. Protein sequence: CASSQGGQGLNGYTF.

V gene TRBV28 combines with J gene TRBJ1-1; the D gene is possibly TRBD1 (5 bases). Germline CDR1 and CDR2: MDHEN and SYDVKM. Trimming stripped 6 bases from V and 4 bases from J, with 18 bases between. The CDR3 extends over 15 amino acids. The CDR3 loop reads CASRGGRGRSTEAFF. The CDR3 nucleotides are TGTGCCAGCAGGGGGGGGAGAGGGCGGAGCACTGAAGCTTTCTTT.

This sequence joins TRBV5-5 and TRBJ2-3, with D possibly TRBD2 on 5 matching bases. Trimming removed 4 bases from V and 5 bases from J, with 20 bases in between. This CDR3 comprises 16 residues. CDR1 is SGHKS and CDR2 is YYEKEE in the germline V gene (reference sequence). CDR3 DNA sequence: TGTGCCAGCAGCAAGGGAGAGAGGGCATTTGTAGATACGCAGTATTTT. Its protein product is CASSKGERAFVDTQYF.

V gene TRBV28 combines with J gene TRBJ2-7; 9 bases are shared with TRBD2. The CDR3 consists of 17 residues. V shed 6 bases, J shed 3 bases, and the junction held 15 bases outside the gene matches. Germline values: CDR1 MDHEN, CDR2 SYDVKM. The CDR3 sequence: CASRTPASGASLYEQYF. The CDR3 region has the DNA TGTGCCAGCAGGACGCCTGCTAGCGGGGCCTCTCTCTACGAGCAGTACTTC.

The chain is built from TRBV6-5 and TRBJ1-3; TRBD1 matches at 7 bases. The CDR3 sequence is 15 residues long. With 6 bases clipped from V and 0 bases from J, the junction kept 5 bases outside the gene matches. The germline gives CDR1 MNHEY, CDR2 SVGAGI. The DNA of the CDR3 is TGTGCCAGCAGATCGGGACAGATCTCTGGAAACACCATATATTTT. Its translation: CASRSGQISGNTIYF.

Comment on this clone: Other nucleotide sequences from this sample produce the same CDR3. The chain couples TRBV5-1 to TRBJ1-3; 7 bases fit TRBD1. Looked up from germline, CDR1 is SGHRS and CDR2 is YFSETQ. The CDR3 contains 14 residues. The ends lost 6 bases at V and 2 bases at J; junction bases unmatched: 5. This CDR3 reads CASTLGTAGNTIYF. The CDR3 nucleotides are TGCGCCAGCACACTCGGGACAGCTGGAAACACCATATATTTT. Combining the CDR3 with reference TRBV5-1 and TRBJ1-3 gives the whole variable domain KAGVTQTPRYLIKTRGQQVTLSCSPISGHRSVSWYQQTPGQGLQFLFEYFSETQRNKGNFPGRFSGRQFSNSRSEMNVSTLELGDSALYLCASTLGTAGNTIYFGEGSWLTVV.

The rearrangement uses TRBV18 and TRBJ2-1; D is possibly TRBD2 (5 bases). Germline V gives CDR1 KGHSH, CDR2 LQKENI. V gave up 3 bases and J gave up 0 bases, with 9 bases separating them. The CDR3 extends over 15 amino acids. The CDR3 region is CASSPGEGSYNEQFF. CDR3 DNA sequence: TGTGCCAGCTCACCGGGAGAGGGCTCCTACAATGAGCAGTTCTTC.

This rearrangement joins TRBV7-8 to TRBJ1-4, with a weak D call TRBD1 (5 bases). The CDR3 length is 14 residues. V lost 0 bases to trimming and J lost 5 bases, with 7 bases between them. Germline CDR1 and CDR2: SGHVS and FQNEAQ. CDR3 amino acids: CASSLADRNEKLFF. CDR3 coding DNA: TGTGCCAGCAGCTTAGCCGACAGAAATGAAAAACTGTTTTTT.

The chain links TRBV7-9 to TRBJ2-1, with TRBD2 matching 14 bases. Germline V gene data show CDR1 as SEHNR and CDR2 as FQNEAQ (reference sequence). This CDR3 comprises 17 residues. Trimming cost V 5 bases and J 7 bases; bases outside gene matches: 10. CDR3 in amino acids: CASSQGLAGVQLNEQFF. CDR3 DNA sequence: TGTGCCAGCAGCCAGGGACTAGCGGGAGTTCAGCTTAATGAGCAGTTCTTC.

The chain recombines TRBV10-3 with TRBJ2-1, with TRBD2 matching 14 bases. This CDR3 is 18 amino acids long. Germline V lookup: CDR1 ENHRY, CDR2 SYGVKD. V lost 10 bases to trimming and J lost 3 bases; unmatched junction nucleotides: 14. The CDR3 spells CATRPGLAGETIYNEQFF. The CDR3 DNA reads TGTGCCACTAGACCGGGACTAGCGGGAGAGACAATCTACAATGAGCAGTTCTTC.

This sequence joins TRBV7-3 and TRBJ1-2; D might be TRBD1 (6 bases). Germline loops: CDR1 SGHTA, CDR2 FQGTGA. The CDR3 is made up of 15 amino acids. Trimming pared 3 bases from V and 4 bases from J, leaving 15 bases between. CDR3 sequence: CASSFLPGEGYGYTF. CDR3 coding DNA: TGTGCCAGCAGCTTTTTACCAGGGGAAGGCTATGGCTACACCTTC.

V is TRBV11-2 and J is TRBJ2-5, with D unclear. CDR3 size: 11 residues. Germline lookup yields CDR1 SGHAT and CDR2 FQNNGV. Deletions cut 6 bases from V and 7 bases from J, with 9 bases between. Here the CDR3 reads CASRRKGTQYF. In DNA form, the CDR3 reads TGTGCCAGCAGGAGAAAAGGGACCCAGTACTTC.

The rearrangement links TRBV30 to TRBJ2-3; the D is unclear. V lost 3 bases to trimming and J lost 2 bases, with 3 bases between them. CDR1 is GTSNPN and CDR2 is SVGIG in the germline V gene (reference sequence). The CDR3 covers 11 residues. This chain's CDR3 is CAWRITDTQYF. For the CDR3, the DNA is TGTGCCTGGAGGATCACAGATACGCAGTATTTT. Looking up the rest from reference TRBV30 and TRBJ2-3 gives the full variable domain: SQTIHQWPATLVQPVGSPLSLECTVEGTSNPNLYWYRQAAGRGLQLLFYSVGIGQISSEVPQNLSASRPQDRQFILSSKKLLLSDSGFYLCAWRITDTQYFGPGTRLTVL.

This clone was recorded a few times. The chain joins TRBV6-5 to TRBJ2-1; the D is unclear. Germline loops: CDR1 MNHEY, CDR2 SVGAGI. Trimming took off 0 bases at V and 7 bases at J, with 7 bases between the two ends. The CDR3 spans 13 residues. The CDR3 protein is CASSYSRRNEQFF. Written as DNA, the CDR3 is TGTGCCAGCAGTTACTCGCGGCGGAATGAGCAGTTCTTC.

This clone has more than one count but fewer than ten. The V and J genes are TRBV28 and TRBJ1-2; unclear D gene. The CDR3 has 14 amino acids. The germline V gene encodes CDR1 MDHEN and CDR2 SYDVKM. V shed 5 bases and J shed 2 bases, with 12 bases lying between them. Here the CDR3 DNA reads TGTGCCAGCAGTCGGGCCAGCTTAAACTATGGCTACACCTTC. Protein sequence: CASSRASLNYGYTF.

The CDR3 sequence: CATSRGLVGSGGGEAFF. The DNA of the CDR3 is TGTGCCACCAGCAGAGGGCTCGTAGGAAGTGGCGGTGGTGAAGCTTTCTTT. V is TRBV15 and J is TRBJ1-1, with unresolved D. The CDR3 has 17 amino acids. Germline V gene lookup returns CDR1 LNHNV and CDR2 YYDKDF (reference sequence). The germline V and J ends were trimmed by 1 base and 7 bases, with 22 bases remaining between them.

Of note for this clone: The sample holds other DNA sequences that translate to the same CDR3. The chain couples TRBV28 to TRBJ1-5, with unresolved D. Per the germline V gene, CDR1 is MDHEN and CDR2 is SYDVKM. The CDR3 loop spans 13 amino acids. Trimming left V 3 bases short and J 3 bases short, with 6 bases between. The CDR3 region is CASSFSVNQPQHF. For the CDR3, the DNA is TGTGCCAGCAGTTTCTCGGTCAATCAGCCCCAGCATTTT.

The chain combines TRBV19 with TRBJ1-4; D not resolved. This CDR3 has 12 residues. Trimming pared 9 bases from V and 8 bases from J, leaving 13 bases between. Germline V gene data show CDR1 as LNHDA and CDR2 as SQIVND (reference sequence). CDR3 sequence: CASNFKGEKLFF. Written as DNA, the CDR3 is TGTGCCAGCAACTTCAAGGGAGAAAAACTGTTTTTT. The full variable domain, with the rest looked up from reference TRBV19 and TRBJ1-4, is DGGITQSPKYLFRKEGQNVTLSCEQNLNHDAMYWYRQDPGQGLRLIYYSQIVNDFQKGDIAEGYSVSREKKESFPLTVTSAQKNPTAFYLCASNFKGEKLFFGSGTQLSVL.

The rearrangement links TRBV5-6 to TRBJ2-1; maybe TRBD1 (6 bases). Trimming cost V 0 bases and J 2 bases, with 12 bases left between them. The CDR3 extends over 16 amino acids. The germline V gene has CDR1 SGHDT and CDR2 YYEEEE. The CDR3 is CASSLDQGRTYNEQFF. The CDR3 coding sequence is TGTGCCAGCAGCTTGGACCAGGGGCGCACCTACAATGAGCAGTTCTTC.

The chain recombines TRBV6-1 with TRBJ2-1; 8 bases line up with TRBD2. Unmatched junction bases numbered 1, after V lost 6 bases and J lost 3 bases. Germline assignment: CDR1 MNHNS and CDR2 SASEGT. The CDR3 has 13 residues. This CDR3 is CASRGTSYNEQFF. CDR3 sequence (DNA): TGTGCCAGCAGGGGGACTAGCTACAATGAGCAGTTCTTC.

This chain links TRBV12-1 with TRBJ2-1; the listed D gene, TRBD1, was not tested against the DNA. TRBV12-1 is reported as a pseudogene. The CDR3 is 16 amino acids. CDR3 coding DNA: TGTGCCAGCAGGTCATGCTACAGGGGACCCTACAATGAGCAGTTCTTC. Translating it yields CASRSCYRGPYNEQFF.

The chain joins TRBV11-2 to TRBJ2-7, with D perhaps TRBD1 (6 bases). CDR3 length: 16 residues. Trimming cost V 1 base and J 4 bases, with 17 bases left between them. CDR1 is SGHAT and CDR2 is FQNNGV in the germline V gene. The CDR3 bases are TGTGCCAGCAGCTTAGTAATCCCGCTGCAGGGGTACGAGCAGTACTTC. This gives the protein CASSLVIPLQGYEQYF.

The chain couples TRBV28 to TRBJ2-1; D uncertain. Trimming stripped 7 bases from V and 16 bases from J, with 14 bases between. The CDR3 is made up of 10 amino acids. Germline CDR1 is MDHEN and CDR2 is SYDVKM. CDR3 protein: CASKGNRHFF. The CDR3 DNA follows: TGTGCCAGCAAGGGCAATCGGCATTTCTTC.